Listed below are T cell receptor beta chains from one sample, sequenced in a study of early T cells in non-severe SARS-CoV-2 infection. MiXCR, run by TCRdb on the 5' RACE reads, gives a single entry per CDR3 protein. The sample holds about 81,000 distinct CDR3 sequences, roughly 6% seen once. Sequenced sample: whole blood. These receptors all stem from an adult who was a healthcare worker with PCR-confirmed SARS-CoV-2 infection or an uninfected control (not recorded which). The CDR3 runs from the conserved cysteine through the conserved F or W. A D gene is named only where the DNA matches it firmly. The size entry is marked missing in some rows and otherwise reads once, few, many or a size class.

CASSQAGGRADTQYF | TGTGCCAGCAGCCAAGCGGGAGGGCGAGCAGATACGCAGTATTTT | TRBV6-5 | TRBD2 | TRBJ2-3 | 15 | NA
CASNQNGLGEKLFF | TGTGCCAGCAACCAGAACGGCCTGGGAGAAAAACTGTTTTTT | TRBV2 | NA | TRBJ1-4 | 14 | NA
CASSFAGREGEQYF | TGCGCCAGCAGCTTCGCCGGCAGGGAGGGCGAGCAGTACTTC | TRBV5-1 | TRBD2 | TRBJ2-7 | 14 | NA
CASSYQGNTEAFF | TGTGCCAGCAGCTACCAGGGGAACACTGAAGCTTTCTTT | TRBV28 | NA | TRBJ1-1 | 13 | many
CASSTGPSPPDTQYF | TGTGCCAGCAGCACCGGTCCCAGTCCCCCAGATACGCAGTATTTT | TRBV3-1 | NA | TRBJ2-3 | 15 | few
CASSLGQGRPYEQYF | TGTGCCAGCAGCTTGGGACAGGGGCGACCCTACGAGCAGTACTTC | TRBV7-2 | TRBD1 | TRBJ2-7 | 15 | few
CASSYTGVTGELFF | TGTGCCAGCAGTTATACAGGGGTTACCGGGGAGCTGTTTTTT | TRBV27 | TRBD1 | TRBJ2-2 | 14 | many
CAISESGPQETQYF | TGTGCCATCAGTGAATCGGGGCCCCAAGAGACCCAGTACTTC | TRBV10-3 | NA | TRBJ2-5 | 14 | few
CASSSIPASNTEAFF | TGTGCCAGCAGTTCTATTCCAGCATCGAACACTGAAGCTTTCTTT | TRBV6-2/TRBV6-3 | NA | TRBJ1-1 | 15 | NA
CASSQGPGAEAFF | TGTGCCAGCAGCCAAGGACCCGGTGCTGAAGCTTTCTTT | TRBV14 | NA | TRBJ1-1 | 13 | few
CASSRRARGTVHDGYTF | TGTGCCAGCAGTCGACGAGCTCGGGGGACCGTTCATGATGGCTACACCTTC | TRBV12-3/TRBV12-4 | NA | TRBJ1-2 | 17 | many
CASSPVRGQPQHF | TGCGCCAGCAGCCCTGTCAGAGGGCAGCCCCAGCATTTT | TRBV4-3 | NA | TRBJ1-5 | 13 | many
CASSNGNPQYF | TGTGCCAGCAGCAATGGGAACCCTCAGTACTTC | TRBV7-2 | NA | TRBJ2-4 | 11 | NA
CASSLARGQETQYF | TGTGCCAGCAGCTTAGCTCGGGGGCAAGAGACCCAGTACTTC | TRBV7-9 | NA | TRBJ2-5 | 14 | NA
CASIHRGPNQPQHF | TGTGCCAGCATCCACAGGGGGCCAAATCAGCCCCAGCATTTT | TRBV28 | TRBD1 | TRBJ1-5 | 14 | few
CASSPTRNSNQPQHF | TGTGCCAGCAGCCCCACGAGGAATAGCAATCAGCCCCAGCATTTT | TRBV3-1 | NA | TRBJ1-5 | 15 | NA
CASSRQGAEAFF | TGTGCCAGCAGTAGACAGGGAGCTGAAGCTTTCTTT | TRBV2 | TRBD1 | TRBJ1-1 | 12 | few
CASSLGPEMYEQYF | TGTGCCAGCAGCTTAGGGCCAGAAATGTACGAGCAGTACTTC | TRBV7-2 | NA | TRBJ2-7 | 14 | few
CASSPSSNSYNEQFF | TGTGCCAGCAGCCCATCATCCAATTCCTACAATGAGCAGTTCTTC | TRBV7-2 | NA | TRBJ2-1 | 15 | many
CASSQDYMNYGYTF | TGTGCCAGCAGCCAAGATTATATGAACTATGGCTACACCTTC | TRBV3-1 | NA | TRBJ1-2 | 14 | NA
CASSKTGGRTGELFF | TGTGCCAGCAGCAAAACAGGGGGAAGGACCGGGGAGCTGTTTTTT | TRBV11-2 | TRBD1 | TRBJ2-2 | 15 | NA
CASSWTADSGNTIYF | TGTGCCAGCAGCTGGACCGCCGACTCTGGAAACACCATATATTTT | TRBV7-9 | NA | TRBJ1-3 | 15 | NA
CASSRTGDSGELFF | TGTGCCAGCAGCAGGACAGGGGACAGCGGGGAGCTGTTTTTT | TRBV7-9 | TRBD1 | TRBJ2-2 | 14 | few
CASSSAGTGGINEQFF | TGTGCCAGCAGCTCAGCCGGGACAGGGGGAATCAATGAGCAGTTCTTC | TRBV7-2 | TRBD1 | TRBJ2-1 | 16 | many
CASSFDGATNEKLFF | TGTGCCAGCAGCTTCGACGGTGCAACTAATGAAAAACTGTTTTTT | TRBV7-9 | NA | TRBJ1-4 | 15 | NA
CASSSSGGRTDTQYF | TGCGCCAGCAGCTCAAGCGGGGGCCGCACAGATACGCAGTATTTT | TRBV5-1 | TRBD2 | TRBJ2-3 | 15 | NA
CASSNFGPGTGELFF | NA | TRBV7-2 | NA | TRBJ2-2 | 15 | few
CASSEGAGHNEQFF | TGTGCCAGCAGTGAAGGTGCCGGACACAATGAGCAGTTCTTC | TRBV6-1 | NA | TRBJ2-1 | 14 | few
CASSETTSGSSTDTQYF | TGTGCCAGCAGTGAAACAACTAGCGGCTCTAGCACAGATACGCAGTATTTT | TRBV6-1 | TRBD2 | TRBJ2-3 | 17 | few
CASTGTGNSPLHF | TGCGCCAGCACCGGGACAGGGAATTCACCCCTCCACTTT | TRBV10-2 | TRBD1 | TRBJ1-6 | 13 | few
CASSPLDTNYGYTF | TGTGCCAGCTCACCACTGGATACTAACTATGGCTACACCTTC | TRBV18 | NA | TRBJ1-2 | 14 | NA
CASSLAPTYGYTF | TGTGCCAGCAGCTTAGCGCCTACCTATGGCTACACCTTC | TRBV7-6 | NA | TRBJ1-2 | 13 | NA
CASSPTKGVTEAFF | TGTGCCAGCAGCCCGACCAAGGGGGTCACTGAAGCTTTCTTT | TRBV7-2 | NA | TRBJ1-1 | 14 | NA
CASSPSIGVGQSYEQYF | TGTGCCAGCAGCCCCTCTATTGGGGTTGGCCAATCCTACGAGCAGTACTTC | TRBV7-2 | NA | TRBJ2-7 | 17 | many
CASSQDLRSEQFF | TGCGCCAGCAGCCAAGATTTACGGAGTGAGCAGTTCTTC | TRBV4-3 | NA | TRBJ2-1 | 13 | many
CASSENPGVGDTQYF | TGCGCCAGCAGTGAGAACCCGGGAGTGGGTGATACGCAGTATTTT | TRBV10-1 | NA | TRBJ2-3 | 15 | many
CSATRYSTDTQYF | TGCAGTGCTACCAGATATAGCACAGATACGCAGTATTTT | TRBV20-1 | NA | TRBJ2-3 | 13 | many
CASSRAPNYGYTF | TGTGCCAGCAGCCGGGCACCCAACTATGGCTACACCTTC | TRBV7-9 | NA | TRBJ1-2 | 13 | NA
CSVGSPGELFF | TGCAGCGTTGGTAGTCCCGGGGAGCTGTTTTTT | TRBV29-1 | NA | TRBJ2-2 | 11 | NA
CASSRSGGEQYF | TGTGCCAGCAGCCGTAGCGGGGGAGAGCAGTACTTC | TRBV5-4 | TRBD2 | TRBJ2-7 | 12 | few